A selection of T cell receptor beta chains follows, all from one sample in a study of T-cell reconstitution after alpha-beta-depleted transplantation in children. Using its own MiXCR run on the PCR reads, TCRdb lists one record per CDR3 protein. This repertoire shows about 1,000,000 distinct CDR3 sequences, around 30% found once; its top ten account for roughly 27%. The source was PBMCs, mostly from graft donor cells, collected 360 days after TCRalphabeta/CD19-depleted stem cell transplant. These receptors all come from a boy under two years old who had a stem cell transplant for SCID, so the T cells may come from the graft donor. Both conserved end residues are trimmed from each CDR3. The order of the fields is V gene, J gene, CDR3 protein.

TRBV2	TRBJ1-1	ASSESLEEVNTEAF
TRBV6-1	TRBJ1-1	ASSRDEDAEAF
TRBV18	TRBJ1-1	ASSPITGNTEAF
TRBV11-2	TRBJ2-1	ASSLDRASGGQSYNEQF
TRBV9	TRBJ1-2	ASSVVIQGAGGYT
TRBV25-1	TRBJ2-3	ASSELWGFTDTQY
TRBV5-1	TRBJ2-3	ASSDRVTDTQY
TRBV3-1	TRBJ1-2	ASSQGGTVGVYGYT
TRBV7-8	TRBJ2-4	ASSPGLENIQY
TRBV7-2	TRBJ2-1	ASSRGLNYNEQF
TRBV12-3/TRBV12-4	TRBJ2-5	ASSWSGTSWAQETQY
TRBV7-8	TRBJ2-1	ASCWGGLSYNEQF
TRBV9	TRBJ2-1	ASSPSGQGSYNEQF
TRBV20-1	TRBJ2-3	SAGPGTSLSTDTQY
TRBV20-1	TRBJ1-5	SARPRGYSNQPQH
TRBV14	TRBJ1-3	ASSPRTRSGNTIY
TRBV12-3/TRBV12-4	TRBJ1-5	ASSFAGAVQPQH
TRBV28	TRBJ2-1	ASSLQGPEVEQF
TRBV12-3/TRBV12-4	TRBJ2-2	ASSNRVGELF
TRBV5-6	TRBJ2-7	ASSSPRGPLTYEQY
TRBV10-3	TRBJ2-7	PREVYEQY
TRBV5-1	TRBJ1-1	ASSRGWVQGGTEAF
TRBV11-1	TRBJ2-5	ASSLGRGLAGVTYQETQY
TRBV19	TRBJ2-7	ASSITLTLTDVYEQY
TRBV18	TRBJ2-3	ASSPAGQADTQY
TRBV9	TRBJ2-2	ASSDFGTVTGELF
TRBV5-5	TRBJ2-4	ASRTGDSKNIQY
TRBV6-5	TRBJ2-3	ASTFRLSTDTQY
TRBV20-1	TRBJ2-5	STKLALQETQY
TRBV5-5	TRBJ1-4	ASTRSPGQLNEKLF
TRBV6-1	TRBJ2-7	ASSELAGTGAYEQY
TRBV6-6	TRBJ1-5	ASTHGDQPQH
TRBV20-1	TRBJ2-7	SAWDRETYEQY
TRBV6-1	TRBJ2-7	ASRGDSPYEQY
TRBV5-1	TRBJ2-7	ASSTGYGIAYEQY